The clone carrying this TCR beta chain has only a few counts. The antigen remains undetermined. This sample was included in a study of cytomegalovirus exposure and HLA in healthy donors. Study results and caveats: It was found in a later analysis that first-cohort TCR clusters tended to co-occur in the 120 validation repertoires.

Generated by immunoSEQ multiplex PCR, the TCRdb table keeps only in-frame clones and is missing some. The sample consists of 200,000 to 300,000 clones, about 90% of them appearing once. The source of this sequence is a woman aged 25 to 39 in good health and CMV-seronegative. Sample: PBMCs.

This CDR3 is CASSSLTGLINGYTF. The CDR3 coding sequence is TGTGCCAGCAGCTCCCTGACAGGGCTGATTAATGGCTACACCTTC. This chain joins TRBV7-2 and TRBJ1-2; 7 bases fit TRBD1. V shed 4 bases and J 6 bases; nucleotides not matched to a gene: 11. This CDR3 spans 15 amino acids. Germline-derived CDR1 and CDR2 are SGHTA and FQGNSA. Filled out from reference TRBV7-2 and TRBJ1-2, the complete variable domain reads GAGVSQSPSNKVTEKGKDVELRCDPISGHTALYWYRQSLGQGLEFLIYFQGNSAPDKSGLPSDRFSAERTGGSVSTLTIQRTQQEDSAVYLCASSSLTGLINGYTFGSGTRLTVV.